This is a list of T cell receptor beta chains from one sample in a study of control samples from healthy donors and cancer patients. Generated by immunoSEQ multiplex PCR, the TCRdb table keeps only in-frame clones and is missing some. The data show about 160,000 clones, roughly 95% seen once. The sequencing sample was made of blood. The receptors derive from a woman aged 25 to 39 in good health. Each CDR3 is given with its conserved first and last residue. Fields, in order: V gene, J gene, D gene, CDR3 protein. A D gene is named only where the DNA matches it firmly.

V gene: TRBV28
J gene: TRBJ1-4
D gene: TRBD1
CDR3 protein: CASSVTGEGNEKLFF

V gene: TRBV11-3
J gene: TRBJ2-3
D gene: TRBD2
CDR3 protein: CASSPGIAGGLDTQYF

V gene: TRBV5-1
J gene: TRBJ2-3
D gene: TRBD2
CDR3 protein: CASSRTSGSTDTQYF

V gene: TRBV2
J gene: TRBJ1-5
D gene: TRBD1
CDR3 protein: CATSGTGGTQPQHF

V gene: TRBV30
J gene: TRBJ1-1
D gene: TRBD1
CDR3 protein: CAWNWDRGRAFF

V gene: TRBV24-1
J gene: TRBJ2-1
D gene: TRBD1
CDR3 protein: CATRQGAGNEQFF

V gene: TRBV24-1
J gene: TRBJ2-6
D gene: TRBD1
CDR3 protein: CATSDTGGTGANVLTF

V gene: TRBV28
J gene: TRBJ2-1
D gene: TRBD1
CDR3 protein: CASSMGGQGFNEQFF

V gene: TRBV5-4
J gene: TRBJ2-7
D gene: -
CDR3 protein: CASSPLGRREQYF

V gene: TRBV6-4
J gene: TRBJ2-5
D gene: TRBD1
CDR3 protein: CASSEGTASVETQYF

V gene: TRBV29-1
J gene: TRBJ1-1
D gene: -
CDR3 protein: CSLTRGLGTEAFF

V gene: TRBV19
J gene: TRBJ2-3
D gene: -
CDR3 protein: CASSSTGTRTTDTQYF

V gene: TRBV2
J gene: TRBJ1-1
D gene: TRBD1
CDR3 protein: CASSGQDRGLNTEAFF

V gene: TRBV5-4
J gene: TRBJ2-7
D gene: -
CDR3 protein: CASSSPGLAVHEQYF

V gene: TRBV28
J gene: TRBJ1-2
D gene: -
CDR3 protein: CASRIPEGGPSTGYGYTF

V gene: TRBV5-4
J gene: TRBJ2-5
D gene: TRBD1
CDR3 protein: CASSLVGQGAETQYF

V gene: TRBV7-9
J gene: TRBJ2-1
D gene: -
CDR3 protein: CASSFWQGGDNEQFF

V gene: TRBV6-5
J gene: TRBJ1-2
D gene: -
CDR3 protein: CASSREGGRGYTF

V gene: TRBV18
J gene: TRBJ1-5
D gene: -
CDR3 protein: CASSLSNQPQHF

V gene: TRBV13
J gene: TRBJ2-5
D gene: TRBD2
CDR3 protein: CASSPRGGPPTQYF

V gene: TRBV19
J gene: TRBJ2-1
D gene: TRBD1
CDR3 protein: CASSNRDSNNEQFF

V gene: TRBV19
J gene: TRBJ2-7
D gene: TRBD1
CDR3 protein: CASSIGTGAYYEQYF

V gene: TRBV4-1
J gene: TRBJ2-1
D gene: -
CDR3 protein: CASSPRGEGSIHNEQFF

V gene: TRBV30
J gene: TRBJ1-1
D gene: -
CDR3 protein: CAWRLNTEAFF

V gene: TRBV7-9
J gene: TRBJ2-1
D gene: -
CDR3 protein: CASSLAAENNEQFF

V gene: TRBV6-5
J gene: TRBJ1-5
D gene: -
CDR3 protein: CAAAWGRNQPQHF

V gene: TRBV6-6
J gene: TRBJ1-1
D gene: -
CDR3 protein: CASSATWGSEAFF

V gene: TRBV15
J gene: TRBJ1-5
D gene: -
CDR3 protein: CATSRDKPESNQPQHF

V gene: TRBV7-9
J gene: TRBJ1-2
D gene: -
CDR3 protein: CASSYVGLPYTF

V gene: TRBV7-8
J gene: TRBJ1-2
D gene: -
CDR3 protein: CASSLAETDYGYTF

V gene: TRBV19
J gene: TRBJ2-5
D gene: -
CDR3 protein: CASSISPGETQYF

V gene: TRBV3-1/TRBV3-2
J gene: TRBJ2-2
D gene: TRBD2
CDR3 protein: CASSPGTSKNTGELFF

V gene: TRBV5-6
J gene: TRBJ1-6
D gene: -
CDR3 protein: CASSLHGYLDSPLHF

V gene: TRBV6-5
J gene: TRBJ1-6
D gene: -
CDR3 protein: CASSYSQTEVYTLHF

V gene: TRBV6-5
J gene: TRBJ1-1
D gene: TRBD1
CDR3 protein: CASSTGQGGTEAFF

V gene: TRBV5-4
J gene: TRBJ1-1
D gene: TRBD1
CDR3 protein: CASSLLQGARTEAFF

V gene: TRBV3-1/TRBV3-2
J gene: TRBJ1-5
D gene: -
CDR3 protein: CASSRGEGQPQHF

V gene: TRBV4-1
J gene: TRBJ2-3
D gene: -
CDR3 protein: CASSQVKGPGSTDTQYF

V gene: TRBV6-5
J gene: TRBJ1-1
D gene: -
CDR3 protein: CASSSLDRNTEAFF

V gene: TRBV10-3
J gene: TRBJ2-2
D gene: TRBD2
CDR3 protein: CAIRDLAGNTGELFF

V gene: TRBV28
J gene: TRBJ2-5
D gene: -
CDR3 protein: CASSPKWEEQETQYF

V gene: TRBV28
J gene: TRBJ1-6
D gene: -
CDR3 protein: CASSSLGFGRSNSPLHF

V gene: TRBV18
J gene: TRBJ1-5
D gene: -
CDR3 protein: CASSPSGGAGNQPQHF

V gene: TRBV3-1/TRBV3-2
J gene: TRBJ2-3
D gene: -
CDR3 protein: CASSQRELAGPTDTQYF

V gene: TRBV9
J gene: TRBJ2-7
D gene: TRBD1
CDR3 protein: CASSGEGQGNEQYF

V gene: TRBV5-6
J gene: TRBJ2-5
D gene: -
CDR3 protein: CASSAGETQYF

V gene: TRBV2
J gene: TRBJ2-3
D gene: -
CDR3 protein: CASSPRSTQYF

V gene: TRBV20-1
J gene: TRBJ1-2
D gene: -
CDR3 protein: CSARLLGGYTF